These T cell receptor beta chains were read from a single sample in a study of blood T cell repertoires in COVID-19. The assay was immunoSEQ multiplex PCR, and TCRdb's table has in-frame clones only and misses some. The sample contains 300,000 to 350,000 clones, nearly 90% of which appear only once. Sample: PBMCs or T cells enriched from blood (not recorded which). These TCRs come from a woman between 18 and 29 years old with acute COVID-19. Both conserved end residues are part of each CDR3. Fields, in order: J gene, D gene, clone size, V gene, CDR3 DNA, CDR3 protein. A D gene is named only where the DNA matches it firmly. The size entry is marked missing in some rows and otherwise reads once, few, many or a size class.

TRBJ1-3 | - | - | TRBV7-9 | TGTGCCAGCAGCCAATCGGGGGTAGGAATCTCTGGAAACACCATATATTTT | CASSQSGVGISGNTIYF
TRBJ2-7 | - | - | TRBV7-9 | TGTGCCAGCAGTTCATTCTACGAGCAGTACTTC | CASSSFYEQYF
TRBJ1-2 | - | - | TRBV28 | TGTGCCAGCAGTCCGGGTCACTATGGCTACACCTTC | CASSPGHYGYTF
TRBJ1-1 | - | - | TRBV2 | TGTGCCAGCGGGCAGGGGAACACTGAAGCTTTCTTT | CASGQGNTEAFF
TRBJ1-1 | - | - | TRBV6-5 | TGTGCCAGCAGTCGCCGGACACTAAACACTGAAGCTTTCTTT | CASSRRTLNTEAFF
TRBJ2-1 | TRBD2 | - | TRBV27 | TGTGCCAGCAGTTCACCTGTAGCGGGAGCCAATGAGCAGTTCTTC | CASSSPVAGANEQFF
TRBJ1-4 | TRBD1 | - | TRBV5-1 | TGCGCCAGCAGCTTGGTACAGGGGGCGAATGAAAAACTGTTTTTT | CASSLVQGANEKLFF
TRBJ1-6 | - | once | TRBV9 | TGTGCCAGCAGCGTAGAACTTGGACGGCAAAGGGGCGATTCACCCCTCCACTTT | CASSVELGRQRGDSPLHF
TRBJ2-1 | TRBD2 | - | TRBV28 | TGTGCCAGCAGTTTATGGGCTAGCGGGGGCGAGCAGTTCTTC | CASSLWASGGEQFF
TRBJ2-1 | - | - | TRBV19 | TGTGCCAGTAGTACCCCCGGGAGTCAAGAGCAGTTCTTC | CASSTPGSQEQFF
TRBJ1-2 | - | - | TRBV18 | TGTGCCAGCTCACCACAGACGGAGTCCTATGGCTACACCTTC | CASSPQTESYGYTF
TRBJ1-2 | - | - | TRBV28 | TGTGCCAGCAGTCCCGGACAGCCCCTCTATGGCTACACCTTC | CASSPGQPLYGYTF
TRBJ1-6 | TRBD1 | - | TRBV10-3 | TGTGCCATCAGTCGGACAGGGAACAATTCACCCCTCCACTTT | CAISRTGNNSPLHF
TRBJ2-3 | TRBD1 | - | TRBV12-3/TRBV12-4 | TGTGCCAGCAGGTCGGACAGGGGAGATACGCAGTATTTT | CASRSDRGDTQYF
TRBJ1-1 | TRBD1 | - | TRBV4-1 | TGCGCCAGCAGCCAAACCCCGGACAGGCCGAACACTGAAGCTTTCTTT | CASSQTPDRPNTEAFF
TRBJ2-1 | TRBD1 | - | TRBV2 | TGTGCCAGCATAAATACAGGGGGGCACTCCTACAATGAGCAGTTCTTC | CASINTGGHSYNEQFF
TRBJ1-6 | - | - | TRBV7-2 | TGTGCCAGCAGGGGGGGTGAGGGTGGTAATTCACCCCTCCACTTT | CASRGGEGGNSPLHF
TRBJ2-2 | - | - | TRBV25-1 | TGTGCCAGCAGTCGCCAGGGTTGGACCGGGGAGCTGTTTTTT | CASSRQGWTGELFF
TRBJ2-3 | - | - | TRBV11-3 | TGTGCCAGCAGCTTACCGGGAACAAGCACAGATACGCAGTATTTT | CASSLPGTSTDTQYF
TRBJ1-5 | - | once | TRBV19 | TGTGCCAGTAGGCCAGGCCAGGACAATCAGCCCCAGCATTTT | CASRPGQDNQPQHF
TRBJ1-2 | - | - | TRBV28 | TGTGCCAGCAGTCTAGGACAGTTCCAAAGCTATGGCTACACCTTC | CASSLGQFQSYGYTF
TRBJ2-2 | TRBD1 | - | TRBV10-3 | TGTGCCATCCTGGGACAGAGGGGCCTTAACACCGGGGAGCTGTTTTTT | CAILGQRGLNTGELFF
TRBJ2-3 | TRBD2 | - | TRBV5-1 | TGCGCCAGCAGCGGAGCGGGGGAGGGCCCGGATACGCAGTATTTT | CASSGAGEGPDTQYF